This T cell receptor beta chain was captured by sequencing in a study of blood T cells in healthy people across ages. Trimming shortened V by 5 bases and J by 3 bases, and 11 bases separated the two germline ends. In germline, CDR1 is SNHLY, CDR2 FYNNEI. The CDR3 is 14 amino acids. Sample-barcoded 5' priming and a J-beta primer mix drove a second PCR of 7 to 11 cycles. TCRdb re-derived calls from the 5' RACE reads in MiXCR, one entry per CDR3 protein. The sample records hundreds of thousands of distinct CDR3 sequences, less than 60% being singletons. Sequencing was carried out using blood. The receptor comes from a man older than 75 in good health. The chain employs TRBV2 and TRBJ1-5; D gene uncertain. The CDR3 DNA sequence: TGTGCCAGCAGTCGGCCGGGGTACAATCAGCCCCAGCATTTT. Amino acids: CASSRPGYNQPQHF.